These T cell receptor beta chains were read from a single sample in a study of cytomegalovirus exposure and HLA in healthy donors. Clones were sequenced by immunoSEQ multiplex PCR, and TCRdb holds only the in-frame ones, with some missing. Of around 170,000 clones in the sample, 84% are singletons; the top ten hold approximately 2.4%. The sample consisted of PBMCs. Receptors were obtained from a woman in her fifties or sixties in good health and CMV-seropositive. Both conserved end residues are part of each CDR3. A D gene is named only where the DNA matches it firmly.

CDR3 DNA	CDR3 protein	V gene	D gene	J gene
TGTGCCAGCAGTGAGTACGCCACGGTTTCACCCCTCCACTTT	CASSEYATVSPLHF	TRBV2	-	TRBJ1-6
TGCGCCAGCAGCCCCAGTTCGGAGAGTTCTGGAAACACCATATATTTT	CASSPSSESSGNTIYF	TRBV4-3	-	TRBJ1-3
TGTGCCAGCAGCTTGAATTCGCGTACTGAAGCTTTCTTT	CASSLNSRTEAFF	TRBV5-5	-	TRBJ1-1
TGTGCCAGCACCCCAGGACTAGTAGCCGGGGAGCTGTTTTTT	CASTPGLVAGELFF	TRBV7-2	TRBD2	TRBJ2-2
TGTGCCAGCAACGTAGGAGAGAATTCTAACTATGGCTACACCTTC	CASNVGENSNYGYTF	TRBV9	-	TRBJ1-2
TGTGCCAGCAGCCCAACGACGGGGCTAGCGGGGGGGCCTAGGGATGAGCAGTTCTTC	CASSPTTGLAGGPRDEQFF	TRBV11-2	TRBD2	TRBJ2-1
TGTGCCAGCAGAACAGGGAATTCGCCCCAGCATTTT	CASRTGNSPQHF	TRBV6-5	-	TRBJ1-5
TGTGCCAGCAGCTTAGCGCCGTTCCCACGGACTAGCGGGGGTCAGTACCAAGAGACCCAGTACTTC	CASSLAPFPRTSGGQYQETQYF	TRBV7-2	TRBD2	TRBJ2-5
TGTGCCAGCAGAACCTGGGGACTAGCGGGTGGAGAGACCCAGTACTTC	CASRTWGLAGGETQYF	TRBV7-2	TRBD2	TRBJ2-5
TGTGCCAGTACCGGACAGGTAACCGGGGAGCTGTTTTTT	CASTGQVTGELFF	TRBV19	TRBD1	TRBJ2-2